This T cell receptor beta chain was recorded in a study of blood T cell repertoires in COVID-19. Background on the study: Samples representing acute and convalescent COVID-19 were sourced from the United States, Italy and Spain.

The junction had 6 bases not matched to a gene; V was cut back by 2 bases and J by 3 bases. Germline V gene sequence: CDR1 ENHRY, CDR2 SYGVKD. This CDR3 region has 16 residues. The authors' processing: Reference gene primers were amplified, and this amplification served to estimate nucleated cell counts. TCRdb keeps only in-frame clones here, not all; method: immunoSEQ multiplex PCR. D and trimming come from the DNA, and the V and J calls and clone size come from that table. This table holds 95,000 to 100,000 clones, 80% to 90% found once. This clonotype originated in a human donor with COVID-19, enrolled during active disease. The donor label of this sample is uncertain. The V gene is TRBV10-3, the J gene TRBJ2-2; 7 nucleotides agree with TRBD2. Sequenced material: peripheral blood. The CDR3 sequence: CAISEQAGVDTGELFF. CDR3 DNA: TGTGCCATCAGTGAGCAGGCGGGAGTTGACACCGGGGAGCTGTTTTTT.